Listed below are T cell receptor beta chains from one sample, sequenced in a study of vaccination effects on CD4 cells after COVID-19. No antigen is known for these receptors. Here immunoSEQ multiplex PCR was the method, and the copy in TCRdb shows in-frame clones only, minus some. The sample records approximately 44,000 clones, about two thirds being singletons. This specimen was CD4+ T cells from PBMCs cultured with HCoV-OC43 spike peptides, taken before COVID-19 vaccination. The receptors here all came from a human donor who received a COVID-19 vaccine. Both conserved end residues are trimmed from each CDR3. The order of the fields is V gene, J gene, CDR3 protein.

>TRBV6-2/TRBV6-3|TRBJ2-4
ASSYSGSNIQY
>TRBV6-5|TRBJ2-4
ASRETGGAKNIQY
>TRBV19|TRBJ1-6
ASSIEGVSYNSPLH
>TRBV19|TRBJ1-2
ASSMKGGHTYGYT
>TRBV5-8|TRBJ2-1
ASSLAKLSGYNEQF
>TRBV12-5|TRBJ1-1
ASGLETGSPL
>TRBV12-5|TRBJ2-1
ASGLAGGPNEQF
>TRBV19|TRBJ2-2
ASSSGQEAGELF
>TRBV5-1|TRBJ2-7
ASSFSSGRGSYEQY
>TRBV28|TRBJ1-2
ASSLEGGRGYT
>TRBV5-1|TRBJ2-3
ASSSRLASTDTQY
>TRBV4-3|TRBJ1-1
ASSPGQLNTEAF
>TRBV14|TRBJ1-1
ASSQPGRRAF
>TRBV18|TRBJ2-3
ASSPERDTQY
>TRBV6-5|TRBJ1-2
ASVLVGGYT
>TRBV7-9|TRBJ2-1
ASSLARTSGNNEQF
>TRBV2|TRBJ2-7
ASSQPPYEQY
>TRBV14|TRBJ1-2
ASSQVDKANYGYT
>TRBV3-1/TRBV3-2|TRBJ1-5
ASSQDRLLNQPQH
>TRBV18|TRBJ1-4
ASLSGAREKLF
>TRBV7-2|TRBJ2-5
ASSLSGPRQETQY
>TRBV3-1/TRBV3-2|TRBJ1-2
ASSQYRGGYT
>TRBV7-6|TRBJ1-1
ASSSTMNTEAF
>TRBV6-5|TRBJ2-7
ASSLYGGVEQY
>TRBV5-4|TRBJ2-7
ASSLSVGEQY
>TRBV3-1/TRBV3-2|TRBJ1-6
ASSPGGAWTSPLH
>TRBV19|TRBJ2-7
ASSLRIVGGRPLSYEQY
>TRBV7-3|TRBJ2-2
ASSVGGADGELF
>TRBV6-6|TRBJ2-7
ASSDSASNSYEQY
>TRBV5-6|TRBJ2-2
ASSFRSSGTNTGELF
>TRBV18|TRBJ1-3
ASSPGFLDTIY
>TRBV30|TRBJ2-1
AWSPGLLSSYNEQF
>TRBV5-4|TRBJ2-1
ASSSRDRVAGEQF
>TRBV5-5|TRBJ2-5
ASGTDQETQY
>TRBV5-1|TRBJ2-7
ASSPSGRFNEQY
>TRBV28|TRBJ2-7
ASSGDGRAYEQY
>TRBV7-2|TRBJ1-6
ASSLQGRYNSPLH
>TRBV24-1|TRBJ2-3
ATSDFGGSTDTQY
>TRBV5-5|TRBJ1-2
ASSPDRGWGYT
>TRBV6-2/TRBV6-3|TRBJ1-2
ASSPGGSNYGYT
>TRBV19|TRBJ1-3
ASSIGFGNTIY
>TRBV19|TRBJ1-6
ATQTGRGSPLH
>TRBV30|TRBJ1-1
AWSPIDRRAF
>TRBV7-9|TRBJ2-1
ASSASGKYNEQF
>TRBV4-2|TRBJ2-3
ASQRSARTDTQY
>TRBV14|TRBJ1-4
ASSQAGAGVEKLF